This TCR beta chain is drawn from a study of T cells after yellow fever vaccination. General study points: By day 5 rather than day 15, the secondary response had peaked, though it was weaker. Post-booster repertoires again held most primary-vaccination clones (roughly 96% CD4, just under 90% CD8). Sorted repertoires could include abundant contaminating clonotypes from bulk cells. The CD4 compartment and the CD8 compartment contained a small share of clonotypes in common.

Note on this clonotype: The antigen is undetermined.

The germline CDR1 and CDR2 sequences are MNHEY and SVGAGI. This CDR3 is built from 15 residues. With 3 bases removed from V and 1 base from J, the gap between germline ends came to 12 bases. TCRdb redid the calling of the 5' RACE reads with MiXCR, one entry per CDR3 protein. The sample records approximately 580,000 distinct CDR3 sequences, approximately 16% being singletons. The source material was PBMCs, sampled 5 to 6 days after the first yellow fever vaccination. The sequence came from a man between 18 and 29 years old who received the YFV17D yellow fever vaccine. The chain couples TRBV6-5 to TRBJ1-1, with D possibly matching TRBD1 (5 bases). The CDR3 here is CASSYNRWQNTEAFF. DNA for the CDR3: TGTGCCAGCAGTTATAACAGGTGGCAGAACACTGAAGCTTTCTTT.